This note documents a single T cell receptor (beta chain) sequence. It was during active infection that Seattle patients were enrolled and then longitudinally followed. This specimen comes from a study of blood T cell repertoires in COVID-19. About the research overall: Samples taken during acute and convalescent COVID-19 were collected in the United States, Italy and Spain. PBMCs, B-cell-depleted T cells, or T cells provided the cDNA or gDNA that made up the material.

Sequencing used immunoSEQ multiplex PCR; TCRdb keeps in-frame clones, though not all of them. The sample holds 150,000 to 200,000 clones, approximately 87% seen once. The CDR3 is 14 amino acids. With V trimmed by 9 bases and J by 4 bases, 5 bases remained unmatched. Germline values: CDR1 LNHDA, CDR2 SQIVND (reference sequence). This TCR derives from a woman between 65 and 79 years old with COVID-19, enrolled during active disease. J is TRBJ2-7 and V is TRBV19; TRBD2 aligns across 14 bases. Sequenced sample: peripheral blood. CDR3 nucleotide sequence: TGTGCCAGCAAAGGGACTAGCGGGAGTTACGAGCAGTACTTC. It translates to CASKGTSGSYEQYF.